One and the same sample provided the 27 T cell receptor beta chains below, sequenced in a study of blood T cell repertoires in COVID-19. The repertoire was sequenced with immunoSEQ multiplex PCR; TCRdb's copy has only in-frame clones and lacks some. The data contain about 30,000 clones, roughly three quarters of them singletons. The sample consisted of peripheral blood. These receptors were collected from a man of 80 years or more with acute or convalescent COVID-19.

This rearrangement joins TRBV3-1 (or the pseudogene TRBV3-2) to TRBJ1-6; 7 bases are a match to TRBD1. CDR1 LGHDT and CDR2 YNNKEL come from the germline V gene (reference sequence). Unmatched junction bases numbered 6, after V lost 4 bases and J lost 6 bases. The CDR3 consists of 15 residues. CDR3 DNA sequence: TGTGCCAGCAGCCGAGCGACAGGGATTAATTCACCCCTCCACTTT. Its protein product is CASSRATGINSPLHF.

This clone showed up just once. The chain uses TRBV28 and TRBJ1-1, with D perhaps TRBD1 (5 bases). The germline V gene encodes CDR1 MDHEN and CDR2 SYDVKM. V was shortened by 6 bases and J by 0 bases, with 14 bases between the two germline ends. The CDR3 is 15 amino acids. In nucleotides, the CDR3 is TGTGCCAGCAGACGGATGGGGGGAATGAACACTGAAGCTTTCTTT. Residues: CASRRMGGMNTEAFF.

This clone has only one observation. V usage is TRBV10-3 and J usage is TRBJ1-1; 8 bases are shared with TRBD1. This CDR3 comprises 13 residues. The trim removed 10 bases at V and 3 bases at J, leaving 7 bases unmatched. Per the germline V gene, CDR1 is ENHRY and CDR2 is SYGVKD. This CDR3 reads CATSTGADTEAFF. In DNA form, the CDR3 reads TGTGCCACCTCGACAGGGGCAGACACTGAAGCTTTCTTT.

This chain joins TRBV7-2 and TRBJ2-7; no clear D gene. V lost 1 base, J lost 4 bases, and 14 bases lay in between. The CDR3 contains 15 residues. Per the germline V gene, CDR1 is SGHTA and CDR2 is FQGNSA. DNA for the CDR3: TGTGCCAGCAGCTTAGACAGTTCACAATGGTACGAGCAGTACTTC. This codes for CASSLDSSQWYEQYF.

This clone was recorded once. This rearrangement joins TRBV7-2 to TRBJ1-2; D gene ambiguous. V was cut by 8 bases and J by 0 bases, with 10 bases left in between. The CDR3 sequence is 13 residues long. CDR1 and CDR2 (germline): SGHTA, FQGNSA. CDR3 coding DNA: TGTGCCAGCCGCGGAGTGACTAACTATGGCTACACCTTC. It specifies CASRGVTNYGYTF.

The V and J genes are TRBV7-6 and TRBJ2-2; 8 nucleotides agree with TRBD2. The trim removed 1 base at V and 5 bases at J, leaving 15 bases unmatched. CDR1 and CDR2 (germline): SGHVS, FNYEAQ. The CDR3 covers 19 residues. This CDR3 reads CASSLEIQRGHTGTGELFF. The CDR3 region has the DNA TGTGCCAGCAGCTTAGAGATCCAGCGGGGGCACACGGGGACCGGGGAGCTGTTTTTT.

This clone came up once. The rearrangement uses TRBV5-1 and TRBJ1-6; 8 bases match TRBD1. The CDR3 extends over 16 amino acids. Germline V lookup: CDR1 SGHRS, CDR2 YFSETQ. V shed 7 bases, J shed 2 bases, and the junction held 8 bases outside the gene matches. This chain's CDR3 is CASSTGTGTYNSPLHF. DNA for the CDR3: TGCGCCAGCTCCACCGGGACAGGAACCTATAATTCACCCCTCCACTTT. Drawing the rest from reference TRBV5-1 and TRBJ1-6, the complete variable domain is KAGVTQTPRYLIKTRGQQVTLSCSPISGHRSVSWYQQTPGQGLQFLFEYFSETQRNKGNFPGRFSGRQFSNSRSEMNVSTLELGDSALYLCASSTGTGTYNSPLHFGNGTRLTVT.

The chain carries TRBV6-6 and TRBJ1-5; TRBD1 agrees at 7 bases. The CDR3 contains 13 residues. CDR1 is MNHNY and CDR2 is SVGAGI in the germline V gene (reference sequence). V was pared by 8 bases and J by 2 bases, with 3 bases of the junction left unmatched. The CDR3 sequence: CASQDRGNQPQHF. The CDR3 DNA is TGTGCCAGCCAAGACAGGGGCAATCAGCCCCAGCATTTT.

This clone showed up just once. This chain uses TRBV27 with TRBJ2-3, with 10 bases aligning to TRBD1. CDR1 is MNHEY, CDR2 SMNVEV, per germline (reference sequence). The CDR3 extends over 15 amino acids. Trimming removed 10 bases from V and 8 bases from J; junction bases left unmatched: 15. The chain's CDR3 is CATMGGDRGQGTQYF. In DNA, the CDR3 is TGTGCCACCATGGGGGGGGACAGGGGACAAGGTACGCAGTATTTT.

This sequence joins TRBV7-8 and TRBJ1-2, with D perhaps TRBD1 (6 bases). CDR1 is SGHVS and CDR2 is FQNEAQ in the germline V gene. The CDR3 has 15 amino acids. V was trimmed by 5 bases and J by 4 bases, leaving 17 bases between them. The CDR3 bases are TGTGCCAGCAGCCCCCAGGGGACGGCTTCCTATGGCTACACCTTC. This translates into CASSPQGTASYGYTF.

V and J are TRBV12-3 or TRBV12-4 and TRBJ1-2; the D is unclear. CDR3 length: 11 amino acids. The V gene lost 5 bases and the J gene lost 8 bases, with 9 bases spanning the gap. In DNA form, the CDR3 reads TGTGCCAGCAGTCGAGAATCCGGCTACACCTTC. This translates into CASSRESGYTF.

About this clone itself: The sample carries other DNA sequences with the same CDR3. The chain uses TRBV6-1 and TRBJ2-7; 7 bases agree with TRBD1. Trimming at V came to 9 bases and at J to 5 bases, leaving 10 bases not matched to a gene. Per germline, CDR1 MNHNS and CDR2 SASEGT. This CDR3 is built from 13 residues. For the CDR3, the DNA is TGTGCCAGTAGAAAACAGGGGACCCACGAGCAGTACTTC. Translating gives CASRKQGTHEQYF.

This clone was counted many times. V is TRBV10-3 and J is TRBJ1-2; TRBD1 matches 10 bases. The ends lost 4 bases at V and 4 bases at J; junction bases unmatched: 6. Per the germline V gene, CDR1 is ENHRY and CDR2 is SYGVKD. The CDR3 consists of 15 residues. The CDR3 loop is CAISGQTGGIYGYTF. CDR3 nucleotides: TGTGCCATCAGTGGTCAGACAGGGGGCATCTATGGCTACACCTTC.

V and J are TRBV9 and TRBJ2-2; TRBD2 aligns across 12 bases. The V gene end was trimmed by 4 bases and the J gene end by 2 bases; junction bases not matched to a gene: 9. CDR1 is SGDLS and CDR2 is YYNGEE in the germline V gene. The CDR3 length is 18 residues. This CDR3 reads CASSLGLAGGYNTGELFF. The CDR3 DNA follows: TGTGCCAGCAGCCTTGGGCTAGCGGGAGGGTATAACACCGGGGAGCTGTTTTTT.

The J gene is TRBJ2-1, the V gene TRBV11-3, with a weak D call TRBD1 (5 bases). The CDR3 length is 13 residues. Trimming took off 6 bases at V and 9 bases at J, with 15 bases between the two ends. CDR1 SGHNT and CDR2 YENEEA come from the germline V gene. CDR3 sequence reads: CASSPEGRGEQFF. Here the CDR3 DNA reads TGTGCCAGCAGTCCCGAAGGTAGGGGTGAGCAGTTCTTC.

This clone has just one count. The chain is built from TRBV9 and TRBJ1-3, with unresolved D. V lost 0 bases, J lost 0 bases, and 10 bases lay in between. CDR1 and CDR2 from the germline V gene are SGDLS and YYNGEE. The CDR3 length is 16 residues. The CDR3: CASSVEAQSSGNTIYF. For the CDR3, the DNA is TGTGCCAGCAGCGTAGAGGCACAGAGCTCTGGAAACACCATATATTTT.

This chain connects TRBV6-5 to TRBJ2-2; D might be TRBD1 (5 bases). Germline lookup yields CDR1 MNHEY and CDR2 SVGAGI. V lost 2 bases and J 4 bases, leaving 8 bases between the germline ends. This CDR3 is 14 amino acids long. The chain's CDR3 is CASSYTRATGELFF. CDR3 nucleotide sequence: TGTGCCAGCAGTTACACCAGGGCCACCGGGGAGCTGTTTTTT.

The chain combines TRBV12-5 with TRBJ2-7; TRBD1 agrees at 8 bases. Germline lookup yields CDR1 LGHNT and CDR2 FRNRAP. This CDR3 is built from 13 residues. V dropped 1 base and J dropped 6; count of bases not matched to a gene: 2. For the CDR3, the DNA is TGTGCTAGTGGTTTGGGGACAGGGTTCGAGCAGTACTTC. This gives the protein CASGLGTGFEQYF.

V is TRBV4-2 and J is TRBJ1-6; D gene ambiguous. Germline-derived CDR1 and CDR2 are LGHNA and YNFKEQ. This CDR3 region has 18 residues. V lost 1 base and J 1 base, leaving 14 bases between the germline ends. CDR3 amino acids: CASSQVIEGSSYNSPLHF. For the CDR3, the DNA is TGTGCCAGCAGCCAAGTAATCGAGGGAAGTTCCTATAATTCACCCCTCCACTTT.

The chain carries TRBV2 and TRBJ1-2; TRBD1 matches at 9 bases. Germline CDR1 is SNHLY and CDR2 is FYNNEI. The CDR3 is 17 residues long. The V segment lost 5 bases and the J segment 5 bases; nucleotides outside the gene matches: 15. DNA for the CDR3: TGTGCCAGCAGTTACCGGGACAGGGTACAGCGGTGGTATGGCTACACCTTC. This translates into CASSYRDRVQRWYGYTF.

This chain connects TRBV6-5 to TRBJ2-5; 8 bases are a match to TRBD1. The junction had 6 bases not matched to a gene; V was cut back by 2 bases and J by 4 bases. Germline V lookup: CDR1 MNHEY, CDR2 SVGAGI. The CDR3 covers 15 residues. This chain's CDR3 is CASSYGQGASETQYF. The CDR3 coding sequence is TGTGCCAGCAGTTACGGGCAGGGGGCCTCAGAGACCCAGTACTTC.

This clone qualifies as medium-sized. The V and J genes are TRBV2 and TRBJ2-2, with 8 bases aligning to TRBD2. The length of the CDR3 is 16 residues. CDR1 is SNHLY and CDR2 is FYNNEI in the germline V gene. V lost 6 bases and J lost 0; bases outside the gene matches: 6. CDR3 bases: TGTGCCAGCAGCCAGTCACTAGCGGCGAACACCGGGGAGCTGTTTTTT. Translated, it gives CASSQSLAANTGELFF.

The gene calls are TRBV2 and TRBJ1-4; 10 bases map to TRBD1. In germline, CDR1 is SNHLY, CDR2 FYNNEI. The CDR3 runs 14 residues. Trimming took 11 bases from V and 5 from J; bases not matched to a gene: 8. CDR3 loop: CALDEGQGNEKLFF. In DNA form, the CDR3 reads TGTGCCCTAGACGAGGGACAGGGGAATGAAAAACTGTTTTTT. Full variable domain (outside the CDR3, taken from reference TRBV2 and TRBJ1-4): EPEVTQTPSHQVTQMGQEVILRCVPISNHLYFYWYRQILGQKVEFLVSFYNNEISEKSEIFDDQFSVERPDGSNFTLKIRSTKLEDSAMYFCALDEGQGNEKLFFGSGTQLSVL.

This clone came up a few times. CDR3 sequence (DNA): TGTGCCAGCAGCTGGGGGACTAGCGGGGATTCCTACGAGCAGTACTTC. Encoded protein: CASSWGTSGDSYEQYF. This chain uses TRBV5-5 with TRBJ2-7, with 13 bases that match TRBD2. Germline trimming cut 3 bases from V and 1 base from J; bases unmatched to any gene: 4. The CDR3 has 16 amino acids. Germline CDR1 SGHKS, CDR2 YYEKEE (reference sequence).

V usage is TRBV9 and J usage is TRBJ2-6, with 8 nucleotides matching TRBD2. The CDR3 totals 18 residues. Germline lookup yields CDR1 SGDLS and CDR2 YYNGEE. V gave up 1 base and J gave up 3 bases; unmatched junction bases: 9. CDR3 bases: TGTGCCAGCAGCGTAAGGCCGAGCGGGAGAAGTGGGGCCAACGTCCTGACTTTC. Translated: CASSVRPSGRSGANVLTF.

Only a few counts were recorded for this clone. As DNA, the CDR3 is TGTGCCAGCAGTGAACTTTCCGCAGGGGGTACGCAGTATTTT. This gives the protein CASSELSAGGTQYF. This chain links TRBV2 with TRBJ2-3; 7 bases align to TRBD1. The J segment lost 8 bases and the V segment lost 2 bases, leaving 7 bases of the junction unmatched. The CDR3 is 14 residues long. The V gene's germline CDR1 is SNHLY and CDR2 FYNNEI.

This CDR3 reads CASSQQQDGSGNTIYF. Here the CDR3 DNA reads TGTGCCAGCTCACAACAACAGGACGGCTCTGGAAACACCATATATTTT. V is TRBV18 and J is TRBJ1-3; perhaps TRBD1 as D (5 bases). The ends were cut back, 4 bases at V and 0 bases at J, with 13 bases in the middle. Germline CDR1 is KGHSH and CDR2 is LQKENI. This CDR3 is built from 16 residues.